One TCR beta chain is described in this entry. Its antigen is not identified. The sample originates from a study of Graves' ophthalmopathy and Graves' hyperthyroidism. Study-wide results and caveats: The model forecast ophthalmopathy progression, reaching roughly 71% sensitivity and 72.22% specificity. Also, most clonotypes expanded in the thyroid above 0.001 frequency appeared in blood.

Clinical symptoms, serum thyroxine, TRAb, thyroid ultrasound and orbital computed tomography were relied on for diagnosis. CDR3 length equals 14 residues. Trimming left V 5 bases short and J 3 bases short, with 14 bases between. Germline CDR1 is SEHNR and CDR2 is FQNEAQ (reference sequence). As the template, RNA transcripts were used to amplify TCR beta CDR3 regions. After a first-round RT-PCR with HTBI primers, a second-round multiplex PCR was run. MiXCR, applied by TCRdb to the multiplex PCR reads, yields one record per CDR3 protein. The sample includes about 700,000 distinct CDR3 sequences, about 41% of them seen just once.

Sample: peripheral blood. This TCR came from an adult man with Graves' ophthalmopathy. V and J are TRBV7-9 and TRBJ2-7, with D perhaps TRBD2 (6 bases). The CDR3, as DNA: TGTGCCAGCAGCGTACCGGGAGCTAGCTACGAGCAGTACTTC. Its translation: CASSVPGASYEQYF.